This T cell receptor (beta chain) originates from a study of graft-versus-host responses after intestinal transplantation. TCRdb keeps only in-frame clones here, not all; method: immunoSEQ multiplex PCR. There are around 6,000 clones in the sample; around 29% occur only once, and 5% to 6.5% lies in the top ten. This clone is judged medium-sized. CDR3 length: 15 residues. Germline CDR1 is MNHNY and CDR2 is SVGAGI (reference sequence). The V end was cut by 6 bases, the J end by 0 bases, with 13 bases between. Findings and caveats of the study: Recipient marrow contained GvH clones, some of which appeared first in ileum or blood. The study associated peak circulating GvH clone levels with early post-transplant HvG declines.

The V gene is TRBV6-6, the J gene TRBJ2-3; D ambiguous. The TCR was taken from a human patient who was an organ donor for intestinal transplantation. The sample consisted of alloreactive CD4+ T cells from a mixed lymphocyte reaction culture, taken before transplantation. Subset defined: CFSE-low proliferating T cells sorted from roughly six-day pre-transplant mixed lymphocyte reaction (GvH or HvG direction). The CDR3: CASRGLVSSTDTQYF. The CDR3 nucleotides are TGTGCCAGCAGGGGGTTGGTCTCTAGCACAGATACGCAGTATTTT.